This TCR beta chain was captured by sequencing in a study of T-cell reconstitution after alpha-beta-depleted transplantation in children. Trimming took 7 bases from V and 0 from J, leaving 15 bases between them. In germline, CDR1 is SEHNR, CDR2 FQNEAQ (reference sequence). The CDR3 is 16 residues long. Preparation of the TCRbeta library was carried out with unique molecular identifiers. One entry per CDR3 protein, called by TCRdb with MiXCR from the PCR reads. The repertoire holds about 240,000 distinct CDR3 sequences, with 20% to 30% as singletons. Material: PBMCs, obtained before TCRalphabeta/CD19-depleted stem cell transplant. V and J are TRBV7-9 and TRBJ2-2; no definite D call. The source of this sequence is a girl aged 2-15 years with Fanconi anemia, due to receive a stem cell transplant. The CDR3 is CASTLRGGSNTGELFF. The CDR3 DNA reads as TGTGCCAGCACTCTACGAGGCGGTTCGAACACCGGGGAGCTGTTTTTT.